This passage covers 8 T cell receptor beta chains from one sample sequenced in a study of cytomegalovirus exposure and HLA in healthy donors. TCRdb keeps only in-frame clones here, not all; method: immunoSEQ multiplex PCR. Of approximately 230,000 clones in the sample, approximately 84% were seen once. Sequenced sample: PBMCs. Source of these receptors: a man between 18 and 29 years old in good health and CMV-seropositive.

The V gene is TRBV5-6, the J gene TRBJ2-3; TRBD2 matches 13 bases. V lost 2 bases, J lost 5 bases, and 8 bases stayed unmatched. The CDR3 loop spans 17 amino acids. CDR1 and CDR2 (germline): SGHDT, YYEEEE. CDR3 in amino acids: CASSFGERLAGGDTQYF. Written as DNA, the CDR3 is TGTGCCAGCAGCTTCGGGGAGAGACTAGCGGGAGGAGATACGCAGTATTTT.

This chain connects TRBV9 to TRBJ1-1, with D tentatively TRBD1 (6 bases). V lost 0 bases and J lost 1, with 13 bases in between. Germline values: CDR1 SGDLS, CDR2 YYNGEE. The CDR3 is 16 residues long. In nucleotides, the CDR3 is TGTGCCAGCAGCGTAGAAGTGGGGGGGCAGAACACTGAAGCTTTCTTT. Translating it yields CASSVEVGGQNTEAFF.

The chain employs TRBV11-1 and TRBJ2-1; 8 nucleotides match TRBD1. The CDR3 totals 15 residues. Germline CDR1 reads SGHAT; CDR2 reads FQDESV (reference sequence). Losses at the gene ends were 5 bases for V and 0 bases for J; bases not matched to a gene: 3. CDR3 coding DNA: TGTGCCAGCAGCCGTGGACAGGGCTCCTACAATGAGCAGTTCTTC. Its protein is CASSRGQGSYNEQFF. Full variable domain (remainder filled in from reference TRBV11-1 and TRBJ2-1): EAEVAQSPRYKITEKSQAVAFWCDPISGHATLYWYRQILGQGPELLVQFQDESVVDDSQLPKDRFSAERLKGVDSTLKIQPAELGDSAMYLCASSRGQGSYNEQFFGPGTRLTVL.

This rearrangement joins TRBV6-9 to TRBJ1-1; maybe TRBD1 (5 bases). Germline values: CDR1 MNHGY, CDR2 SVAAGI. The CDR3 extends over 10 amino acids. Trimming took 8 bases from V and 11 from J, leaving 12 bases between them. The chain's CDR3 is CASRRWGAFF. As DNA, the CDR3 is TGTGCCAGCCGACGATGGGGGGCTTTCTTT.

The rearrangement uses TRBV5-5 and TRBJ2-5; D is undetermined. The CDR3 has 16 residues. Germline CDR1 and CDR2: SGHKS and YYEKEE (reference sequence). The V end lost 4 bases, the J end lost 5 bases, and 21 bases lay between the germline ends. The CDR3: CASSPGLVRQGETQYF. For the CDR3, the DNA is TGTGCCAGCAGCCCAGGTCTGGTCAGGCAAGGGGAGACCCAGTACTTC.

The V gene is TRBV5-1, the J gene TRBJ2-7; possibly TRBD2 for D (5 bases). Trimming stripped 4 bases from V and 0 bases from J, with 11 bases between. CDR3 length equals 14 residues. CDR1 SGHRS and CDR2 YFSETQ come from the germline V gene. CDR3 residues: CASSAQRTSYEQYF. The DNA for the CDR3 is TGCGCCAGCAGCGCCCAGCGGACCTCCTACGAGCAGTACTTC.

To note about this clone: The same CDR3 arises from other DNA sequences in this sample as well. The chain links TRBV27 to TRBJ1-1; D remains unclear. Trimming pared 3 bases from V and 0 bases from J, leaving 5 bases between. Germline V gene lookup returns CDR1 MNHEY and CDR2 SMNVEV (reference sequence). The CDR3 totals 13 residues. CDR3 nucleotide sequence: TGTGCCAGCAGTTTCGGACTGAACACTGAAGCTTTCTTT. Encoded protein: CASSFGLNTEAFF.

The chain uses TRBV7-2 and TRBJ2-5; D possibly uses TRBD1 or TRBD2 (5 bases each). V was cut by 1 base and J by 2 bases, with 8 bases left in between. This CDR3 region has 14 residues. Germline CDR1 SGHTA, CDR2 FQGNSA. This CDR3 reads CASSLGWGQETQYF. CDR3 DNA: TGTGCCAGCAGCTTAGGGTGGGGGCAAGAGACCCAGTACTTC. The full variable domain, rest sourced from reference TRBV7-2 and TRBJ2-5, is GAGVSQSPSNKVTEKGKDVELRCDPISGHTALYWYRQSLGQGLEFLIYFQGNSAPDKSGLPSDRFSAERTGGSVSTLTIQRTQQEDSAVYLCASSLGWGQETQYFGPGTRLLVL.